This TCR beta chain appears in the sequencing data of a study of response to subunit inactivated influenza vaccine. The CDR3 loop spans 15 amino acids. From germline, CDR1 is MNHEY and CDR2 SMNVEV (reference sequence). V lost 5 bases, J lost 6 bases, and 10 bases stayed unmatched. This clonotype was picked up a small number of times. No antigen is known for it. A single record per CDR3 protein comes from TCRdb applying MiXCR to the RT-PCR reads. The repertoire has fewer than 600,000 distinct CDR3 sequences, more than 7% of them found once; the top ten carry around 13%. Overall study findings and caveats: Authors suggested seasonal influenza vaccinations each recruit few new T cells.

This receptor was identified in a man in his fifties or sixties who received an inactivated influenza vaccine. The chain joins TRBV27 to TRBJ1-2; 9 bases are shared with TRBD1. Source: PBMCs from blood, taken 23 months after vaccination. The chain's CDR3 is CASSKNPGQGHGYTF. As DNA, the CDR3 is TGTGCCAGCAGTAAGAATCCGGGACAGGGACATGGCTACACCTTC.